This T cell receptor beta chain came from a study of T cell responses to AZD1222 COVID-19 vaccine. This table comes from immunoSEQ multiplex PCR, and its TCRdb copy is limited to in-frame clones, with some not included. This table holds approximately 110,000 clones, less than 90% found once. Comments on this clone: Its antigen is still unknown.

Study findings and constraints: White British people made up most donors, females outnumbered males, and clonal diversity was possibly underestimated. Reportedly, nearly half of unique spike TCRs recognized epitopes outside B.1.351/B.1.1.7 mutations. CD4 TCRs covered the whole spike, strongest at regions 160-218 and 743-854. Without day 14 samples, only post-peak T cell repertoires were studied.

The material was peripheral blood, obtained on day 0 of AZD1222 vaccination. The sequence came from an adult in good health.

The CDR3 sequence: CASSPRGREVYGYTF. In DNA, the CDR3 is TGTGCCAGCTCACCACGGGGGCGTGAAGTCTATGGCTACACCTTC. This chain uses TRBV18 with TRBJ1-2; D is possibly TRBD1 (6 bases). The germline V and J ends were trimmed by 1 base and 4 bases, with 13 bases remaining between them. Germline CDR1 KGHSH, CDR2 LQKENI. CDR3 length: 15 residues.